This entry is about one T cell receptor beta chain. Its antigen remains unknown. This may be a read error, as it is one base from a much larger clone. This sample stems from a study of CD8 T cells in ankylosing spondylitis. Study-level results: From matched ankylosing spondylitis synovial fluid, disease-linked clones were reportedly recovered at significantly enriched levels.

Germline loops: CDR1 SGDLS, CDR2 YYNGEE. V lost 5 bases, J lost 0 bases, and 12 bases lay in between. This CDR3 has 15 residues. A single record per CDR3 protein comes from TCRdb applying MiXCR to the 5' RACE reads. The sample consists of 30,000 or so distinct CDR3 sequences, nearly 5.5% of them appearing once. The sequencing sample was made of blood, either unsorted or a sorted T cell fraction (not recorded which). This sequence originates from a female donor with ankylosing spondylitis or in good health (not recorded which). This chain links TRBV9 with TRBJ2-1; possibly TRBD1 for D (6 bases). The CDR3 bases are TGTGCCAGCAGACCGCAGGGGAGCTCCTACAATGAGCAGTTCTTC. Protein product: CASRPQGSSYNEQFF.